This T cell receptor beta chain was sequenced for a study of T cell responses to AZD1222 COVID-19 vaccine. Broader study findings: Spike-specific TCRs gained breadth and depth after people received two AZD1222 doses. It should be noted that donors were predominantly white British and more often female, and clonal diversity was possibly underestimated.

Generated by immunoSEQ multiplex PCR, the TCRdb table keeps only in-frame clones and is missing some. This sample carries approximately 150,000 clones, approximately 88% of them seen once, and the ten largest clones take about 3.2%. CDR1 LGHDT and CDR2 YNNKEL come from the germline V gene (reference sequence). V shed 4 bases and J shed 0 bases, with 12 bases lying between them. CDR3 length equals 15 residues. As for this clone: As yet, its antigen is unknown.

The chain carries TRBV3-1 (or the pseudogene TRBV3-2) and TRBJ1-2; the D is unclear. Specimen: peripheral blood, collected on day 0 of MenACWY control vaccination. The clonotype originates from an adult in good health. The CDR3 DNA is TGTGCCAGCAGCCGAGGGCCCGGAGCTAACTATGGCTACACCTTC. The encoded protein is CASSRGPGANYGYTF.